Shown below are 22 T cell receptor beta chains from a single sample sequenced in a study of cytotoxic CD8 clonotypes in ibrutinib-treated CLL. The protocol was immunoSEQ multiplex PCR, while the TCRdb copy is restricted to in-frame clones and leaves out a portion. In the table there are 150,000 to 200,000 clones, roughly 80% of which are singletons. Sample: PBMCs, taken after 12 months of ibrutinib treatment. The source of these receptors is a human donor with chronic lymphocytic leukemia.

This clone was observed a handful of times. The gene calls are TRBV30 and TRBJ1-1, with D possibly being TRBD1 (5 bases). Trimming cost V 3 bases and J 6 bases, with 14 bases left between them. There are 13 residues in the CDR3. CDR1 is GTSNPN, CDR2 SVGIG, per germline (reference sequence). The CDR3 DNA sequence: TGTGCCTGGAGCGGCTCGGGGGGACCTGAAGCTTTCTTT. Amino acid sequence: CAWSGSGGPEAFF.

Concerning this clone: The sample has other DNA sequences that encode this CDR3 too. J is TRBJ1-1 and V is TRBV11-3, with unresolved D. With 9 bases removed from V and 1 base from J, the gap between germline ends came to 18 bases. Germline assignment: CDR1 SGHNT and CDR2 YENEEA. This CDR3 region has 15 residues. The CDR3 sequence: CASTPEEDPNTEAFF. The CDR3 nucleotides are TGTGCCAGTACCCCAGAGGAGGATCCGAACACTGAAGCTTTCTTT.

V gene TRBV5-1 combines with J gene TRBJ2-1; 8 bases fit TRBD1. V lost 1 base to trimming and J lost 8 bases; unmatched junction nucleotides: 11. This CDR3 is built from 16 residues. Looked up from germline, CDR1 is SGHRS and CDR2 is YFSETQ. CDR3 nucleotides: TGCGCCAGCAGCTTGAGGGGACAGGAATCGGGCGATGAGCAGTTCTTC. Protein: CASSLRGQESGDEQFF.

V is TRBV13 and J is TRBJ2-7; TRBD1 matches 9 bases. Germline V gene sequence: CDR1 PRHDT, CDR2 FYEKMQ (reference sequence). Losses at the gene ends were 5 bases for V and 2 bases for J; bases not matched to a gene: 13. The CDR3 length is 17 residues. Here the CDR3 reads CASSLQGGTGMTYEQYF. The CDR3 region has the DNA TGTGCCAGCAGCCTTCAGGGGGGGACAGGGATGACCTACGAGCAGTACTTC.

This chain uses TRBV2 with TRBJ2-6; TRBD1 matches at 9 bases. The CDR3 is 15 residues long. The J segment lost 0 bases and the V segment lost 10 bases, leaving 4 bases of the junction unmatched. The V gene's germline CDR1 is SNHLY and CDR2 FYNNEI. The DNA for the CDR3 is TGTGCCAAAAGGACAGGGGACTCTGGGGCCAACGTCCTGACTTTC. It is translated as CAKRTGDSGANVLTF.

The CDR3 region has the DNA TGTGCCAGTAGTAAGGGACTAGGGAGCTACGAGCAGTACTTC. Amino acid sequence: CASSKGLGSYEQYF. The chain is built from TRBV19 and TRBJ2-7, with 8 positions matching TRBD2. The CDR3 totals 14 residues. CDR1 and CDR2 from the germline V gene are LNHDA and SQIVND (reference sequence). V dropped 4 bases and J dropped 3; count of bases not matched to a gene: 5.

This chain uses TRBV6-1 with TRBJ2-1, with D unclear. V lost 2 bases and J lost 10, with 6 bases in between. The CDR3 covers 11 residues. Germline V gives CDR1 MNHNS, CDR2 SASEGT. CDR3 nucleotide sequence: TGTGCCAGCAGTGAACCCTGGGAGCAGTTCTTC. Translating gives CASSEPWEQFF.

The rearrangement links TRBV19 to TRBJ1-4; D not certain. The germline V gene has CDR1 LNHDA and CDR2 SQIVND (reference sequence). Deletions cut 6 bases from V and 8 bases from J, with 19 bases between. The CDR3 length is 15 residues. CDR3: CASSHRSRKEEKLFF. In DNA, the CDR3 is TGTGCCAGTAGCCATAGAAGCAGGAAAGAGGAAAAACTGTTTTTT.

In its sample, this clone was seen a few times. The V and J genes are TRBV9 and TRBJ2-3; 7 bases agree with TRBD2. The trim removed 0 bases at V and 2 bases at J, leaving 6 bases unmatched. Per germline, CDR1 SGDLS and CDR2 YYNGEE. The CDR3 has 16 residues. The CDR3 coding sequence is TGTGCCAGCAGCGTAGGGCTAGCGGCCCACACAGATACGCAGTATTTT. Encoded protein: CASSVGLAAHTDTQYF.

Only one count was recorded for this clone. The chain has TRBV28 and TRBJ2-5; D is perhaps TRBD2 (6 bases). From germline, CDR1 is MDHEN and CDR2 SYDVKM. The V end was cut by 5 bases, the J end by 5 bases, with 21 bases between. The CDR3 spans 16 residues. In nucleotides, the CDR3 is TGTGCCAGCAGTCGCTCCCGGGGACTCCGCTGGGAGACCCAGTACTTC. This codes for CASSRSRGLRWETQYF.

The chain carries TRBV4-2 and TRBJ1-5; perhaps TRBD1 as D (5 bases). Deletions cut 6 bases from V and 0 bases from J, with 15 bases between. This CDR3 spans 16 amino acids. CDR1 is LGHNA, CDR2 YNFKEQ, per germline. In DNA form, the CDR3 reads TGTGCCAGCAGTCCCTCGGGGGTTTATAGCAATCAGCCCCAGCATTTT. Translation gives CASSPSGVYSNQPQHF.

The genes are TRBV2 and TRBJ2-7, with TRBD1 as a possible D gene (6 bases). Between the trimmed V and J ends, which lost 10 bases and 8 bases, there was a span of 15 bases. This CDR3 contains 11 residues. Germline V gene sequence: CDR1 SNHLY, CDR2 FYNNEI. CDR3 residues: CATSSRDKQYF. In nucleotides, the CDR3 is TGTGCCACTAGCTCTCGGGACAAGCAGTACTTC.

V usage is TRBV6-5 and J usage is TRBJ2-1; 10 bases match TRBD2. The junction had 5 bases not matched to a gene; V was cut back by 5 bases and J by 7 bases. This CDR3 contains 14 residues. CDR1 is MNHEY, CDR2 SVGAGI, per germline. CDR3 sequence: CASSPQAGGNEQFF. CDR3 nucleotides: TGTGCCAGCAGTCCCCAAGCGGGAGGGAATGAGCAGTTCTTC.

The CDR3 loop is CASSSLIGNTIYF. As DNA, the CDR3 is TGTGCCAGCAGCTCCCTCATCGGAAACACCATATATTTT. V is TRBV13 and J is TRBJ1-3; no firm D call. Trimming pared 4 bases from V and 4 bases from J, leaving 8 bases between. The CDR3 covers 13 residues. Germline V gene data show CDR1 as PRHDT and CDR2 as FYEKMQ (reference sequence).

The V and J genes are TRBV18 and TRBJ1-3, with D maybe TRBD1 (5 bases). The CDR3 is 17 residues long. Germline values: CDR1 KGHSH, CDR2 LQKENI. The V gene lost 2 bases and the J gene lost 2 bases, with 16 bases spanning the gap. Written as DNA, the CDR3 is TGTGCCAGCTCACCATTTCTCGACAGTACTACTGGAAACACCATATATTTT. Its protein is CASSPFLDSTTGNTIYF.

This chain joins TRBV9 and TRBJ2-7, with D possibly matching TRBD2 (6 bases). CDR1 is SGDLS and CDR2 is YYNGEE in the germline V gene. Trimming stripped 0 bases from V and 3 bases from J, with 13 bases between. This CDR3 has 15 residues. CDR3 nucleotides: TGTGCCAGCAGCGTAGGAGCGGGTAGCGTCTACGAGCAGTACTTC. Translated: CASSVGAGSVYEQYF.

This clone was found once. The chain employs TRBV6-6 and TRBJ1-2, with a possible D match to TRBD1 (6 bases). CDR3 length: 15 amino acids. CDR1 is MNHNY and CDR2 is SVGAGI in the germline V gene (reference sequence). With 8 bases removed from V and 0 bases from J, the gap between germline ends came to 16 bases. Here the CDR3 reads CASGSLQGPNYGYTF. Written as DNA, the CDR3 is TGTGCCAGCGGATCCTTACAGGGCCCTAACTATGGCTACACCTTC.

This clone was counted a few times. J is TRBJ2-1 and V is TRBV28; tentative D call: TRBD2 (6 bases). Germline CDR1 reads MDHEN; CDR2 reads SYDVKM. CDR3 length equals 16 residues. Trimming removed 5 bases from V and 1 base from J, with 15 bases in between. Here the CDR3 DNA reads TGTGCCAGCAGTAAAACGGGCCGGGGGTCCTACAATGAGCAGTTCTTC. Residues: CASSKTGRGSYNEQFF.

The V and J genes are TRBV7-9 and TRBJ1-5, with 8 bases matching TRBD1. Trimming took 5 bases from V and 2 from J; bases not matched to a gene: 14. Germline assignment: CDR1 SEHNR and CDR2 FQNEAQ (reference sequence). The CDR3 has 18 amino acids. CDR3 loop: CASSPEATGAIGNQPQHF. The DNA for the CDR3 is TGTGCCAGCAGCCCGGAGGCGACAGGGGCGATAGGCAATCAGCCCCAGCATTTT.

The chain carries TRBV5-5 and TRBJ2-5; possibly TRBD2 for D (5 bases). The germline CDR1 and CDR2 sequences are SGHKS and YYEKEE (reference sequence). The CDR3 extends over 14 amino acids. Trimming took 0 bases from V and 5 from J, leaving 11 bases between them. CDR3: CASSLATSSETQYF. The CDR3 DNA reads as TGTGCCAGCAGCTTGGCCACTAGTTCGGAGACCCAGTACTTC.

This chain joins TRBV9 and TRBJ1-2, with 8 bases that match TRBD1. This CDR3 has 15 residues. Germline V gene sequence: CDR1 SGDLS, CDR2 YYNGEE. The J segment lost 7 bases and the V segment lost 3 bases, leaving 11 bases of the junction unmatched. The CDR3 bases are TGTGCCAGCAGCGCGACCCTGATTACAGGGGGTGGCTACACCTTC. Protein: CASSATLITGGGYTF.

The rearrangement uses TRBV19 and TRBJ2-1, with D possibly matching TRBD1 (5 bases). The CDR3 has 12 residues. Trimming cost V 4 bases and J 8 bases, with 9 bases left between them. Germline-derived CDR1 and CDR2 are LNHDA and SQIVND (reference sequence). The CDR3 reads CASSTGFYEQFF. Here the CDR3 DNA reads TGTGCCAGTAGTACAGGGTTTTATGAGCAGTTCTTC.